The rows below give T cell receptor beta chains drawn from one sample of a study of cytomegalovirus exposure and HLA in healthy donors. TCRdb's copy holds only in-frame clones and misses some; the assay was immunoSEQ multiplex PCR. The profile shows 150,000 to 200,000 clones, about 87% of them singletons. The specimen was PBMCs. Source of these receptors: a woman between 18 and 29 years old in good health and CMV-seronegative. Each CDR3 is given with its conserved first and last residue. Each record gives: J gene, D gene, V gene, CDR3 protein. A D gene is named only where the DNA matches it firmly.

j_call: TRBJ2-2; d_call: -; v_call: TRBV2; cdr3_aa: CASSEQGITGELFF
j_call: TRBJ2-7; d_call: TRBD1; v_call: TRBV6-5; cdr3_aa: CASRRSGQRYEQYF
j_call: TRBJ2-5; d_call: -; v_call: TRBV6-5; cdr3_aa: CASSSGWQETQYF
j_call: TRBJ2-5; d_call: -; v_call: TRBV7-2; cdr3_aa: CASSLEITRETQYF
j_call: TRBJ2-7; d_call: TRBD1; v_call: TRBV5-4; cdr3_aa: CASSKQGYEQYF
j_call: TRBJ2-3; d_call: -; v_call: TRBV21-1; cdr3_aa: CASSKGEAGRYTDTQYF
j_call: TRBJ2-7; d_call: -; v_call: TRBV7-2; cdr3_aa: CASSLAVLTYEQYF
j_call: TRBJ2-7; d_call: -; v_call: TRBV29-1; cdr3_aa: CSVETDRYEQYF
j_call: TRBJ1-2; d_call: -; v_call: TRBV30; cdr3_aa: CAWGTGTKGGAPYGYTF
j_call: TRBJ1-3; d_call: -; v_call: TRBV15; cdr3_aa: CATSLSSGNTIYF
j_call: TRBJ1-2; d_call: -; v_call: TRBV9; cdr3_aa: CASSVARRGQNGYTF
j_call: TRBJ2-7; d_call: TRBD2; v_call: TRBV5-4; cdr3_aa: CASSLELAGVFYEQYF
j_call: TRBJ1-1; d_call: -; v_call: TRBV2; cdr3_aa: CASSDQGNTEAFF
j_call: TRBJ1-5; d_call: TRBD1; v_call: TRBV6-5; cdr3_aa: CASSRDRSNQPQHF
j_call: TRBJ2-1; d_call: TRBD2; v_call: TRBV5-8; cdr3_aa: CASSRLGTARGGPNEQFF
j_call: TRBJ1-2; d_call: -; v_call: TRBV7-9; cdr3_aa: CSSSLAGAGGYTF
j_call: TRBJ1-1; d_call: TRBD1; v_call: TRBV10-3; cdr3_aa: CAISEQGGMNTEAFF
j_call: TRBJ2-7; d_call: -; v_call: TRBV7-3; cdr3_aa: CASSESPGNYEQYF
j_call: TRBJ2-3; d_call: -; v_call: TRBV6-5; cdr3_aa: CASSYSQVITDTQYF
j_call: TRBJ2-1; d_call: TRBD2; v_call: TRBV11-2; cdr3_aa: CASSLAFVTSGRDYNEQFF
j_call: TRBJ2-1; d_call: TRBD1; v_call: TRBV30; cdr3_aa: CAWSSDRTGYYNEQFF
j_call: TRBJ1-2; d_call: -; v_call: TRBV6-5; cdr3_aa: CASSYSLRTINYGYTF
j_call: TRBJ2-1; d_call: TRBD2; v_call: TRBV4-1; cdr3_aa: CASSQGLAGVGNEQFF
j_call: TRBJ1-1; d_call: -; v_call: TRBV7-8; cdr3_aa: CASSLGLRTVGTEAFF
j_call: TRBJ2-6; d_call: -; v_call: TRBV7-9; cdr3_aa: CASSFRSFSGANVLTF
j_call: TRBJ1-5; d_call: -; v_call: TRBV15; cdr3_aa: CATSRDPGGNQPQHF
j_call: TRBJ2-2; d_call: TRBD1; v_call: TRBV7-8; cdr3_aa: CASSGRTGMNTGELFF
j_call: TRBJ1-1; d_call: TRBD1; v_call: TRBV30; cdr3_aa: CAWSGAGGGTEAFF
j_call: TRBJ2-5; d_call: -; v_call: TRBV15; cdr3_aa: CATSSGSITQETQYF
j_call: TRBJ2-7; d_call: -; v_call: TRBV27; cdr3_aa: CASCNKPSSYEQYF
j_call: TRBJ2-7; d_call: TRBD2; v_call: TRBV5-1; cdr3_aa: CASSPTSGRGTYEQYF
j_call: TRBJ2-7; d_call: -; v_call: TRBV11-1; cdr3_aa: CASSLDGRDYEQYF
j_call: TRBJ1-2; d_call: TRBD1; v_call: TRBV7-9; cdr3_aa: CASSLDRGYGYTF
j_call: TRBJ1-1; d_call: -; v_call: TRBV29-1; cdr3_aa: CSVDSSWGGTEAFF
j_call: TRBJ2-3; d_call: TRBD2; v_call: TRBV19; cdr3_aa: CASSIARLAGGASTDTQYF
j_call: TRBJ1-2; d_call: -; v_call: TRBV15; cdr3_aa: CATSRSREGGYTF
j_call: TRBJ2-7; d_call: -; v_call: TRBV18; cdr3_aa: CASSPPARSGYEQYF
j_call: TRBJ2-7; d_call: -; v_call: TRBV5-1; cdr3_aa: CASRISSVYEQYF
j_call: TRBJ2-4; d_call: -; v_call: TRBV27; cdr3_aa: CASSLEGMVAKNIQYF
j_call: TRBJ1-6; d_call: -; v_call: TRBV6-1; cdr3_aa: CASKRGSRDSPLHF
j_call: TRBJ1-5; d_call: TRBD1; v_call: TRBV19; cdr3_aa: CASRTTGGLLFGNQPQHF
j_call: TRBJ2-7; d_call: TRBD1; v_call: TRBV4-1; cdr3_aa: CASRGQGPYEQYF
j_call: TRBJ2-1; d_call: TRBD2; v_call: TRBV9; cdr3_aa: CASSVGGREDEQFF
j_call: TRBJ2-5; d_call: -; v_call: TRBV6-1; cdr3_aa: CASSGLAPETQYF
j_call: TRBJ2-7; d_call: -; v_call: TRBV2; cdr3_aa: CASSGQTYSYEQYF
j_call: TRBJ2-1; d_call: -; v_call: TRBV6-4; cdr3_aa: CASSLGGEQFF
j_call: TRBJ2-1; d_call: -; v_call: TRBV25-1; cdr3_aa: CASSEWQVYNEQFF
j_call: TRBJ1-2; d_call: -; v_call: TRBV5-6; cdr3_aa: CASSLAQGSGYTF
j_call: TRBJ2-1; d_call: TRBD2; v_call: TRBV4-2; cdr3_aa: CASSQSDWLAGGLQFF
j_call: TRBJ1-2; d_call: -; v_call: TRBV2; cdr3_aa: CASSEANQGTYGYTF
j_call: TRBJ2-4; d_call: -; v_call: TRBV7-8; cdr3_aa: CASSYGGLDIQYF
j_call: TRBJ1-4; d_call: TRBD1; v_call: TRBV5-4; cdr3_aa: CASSFRGGGTNEKLFF
j_call: TRBJ1-2; d_call: -; v_call: TRBV6-5; cdr3_aa: CASSYSGFYGYTF